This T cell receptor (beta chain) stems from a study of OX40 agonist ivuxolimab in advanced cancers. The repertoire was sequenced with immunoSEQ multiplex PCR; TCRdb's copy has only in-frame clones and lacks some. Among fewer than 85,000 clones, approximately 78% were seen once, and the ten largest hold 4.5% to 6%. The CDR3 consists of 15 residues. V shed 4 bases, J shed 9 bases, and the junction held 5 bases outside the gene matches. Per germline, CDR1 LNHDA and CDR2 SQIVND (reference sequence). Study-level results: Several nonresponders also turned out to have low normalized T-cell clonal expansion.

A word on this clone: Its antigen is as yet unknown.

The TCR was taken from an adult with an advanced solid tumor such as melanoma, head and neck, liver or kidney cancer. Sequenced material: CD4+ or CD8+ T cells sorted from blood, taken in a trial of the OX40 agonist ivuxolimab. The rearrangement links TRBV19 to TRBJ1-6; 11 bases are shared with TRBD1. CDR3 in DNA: TGTGCCAGTAGTACGGCCGGGACAGGGGGTTCACCCCTCCACTTT. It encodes CASSTAGTGGSPLHF.